These 23 T cell receptor beta chains came from one sample sequenced in a study of blood T cell repertoires in COVID-19. Profiling relied on immunoSEQ multiplex PCR, and the TCRdb table lists in-frame clones only, not all of them. The sample records fewer than 250,000 clones, about four fifths being singletons. The sample was PBMCs or T cells enriched from blood (not recorded which). Receptors were obtained from a woman aged 45-59 years who had been exposed to COVID-19.

This clone was counted once. This chain links TRBV24-1 with TRBJ1-2, with a weak D call TRBD1 (5 bases). This CDR3 comprises 14 residues. V dropped 4 bases and J dropped 3 bases, with 11 bases sitting between them. The germline V gene encodes CDR1 KGHDR and CDR2 SFDVKD. The CDR3 loop is CATSDGGKDYGYTF. Written as DNA, the CDR3 is TGTGCCACCAGTGACGGGGGAAAGGACTATGGCTACACCTTC.

This clone has just one count. The chain employs TRBV19 and TRBJ1-1, with D unclear. This CDR3 has 14 residues. V gave up 2 bases and J gave up 2 bases, with 9 bases separating them. From germline, CDR1 is LNHDA and CDR2 SQIVND (reference sequence). The CDR3: CASSITGYNTEAFF. CDR3 nucleotides: TGTGCCAGTAGTATAACGGGATATAACACTGAAGCTTTCTTT.

The genes are TRBV28 and TRBJ1-2; D is undetermined. The CDR3 runs 12 residues. Germline V gene lookup returns CDR1 MDHEN and CDR2 SYDVKM. The V end was cut by 6 bases, the J end by 4 bases, with 9 bases between. CDR3 nucleotides: TGTGCCAGCAGAGAGAAGTCCTATGGCTACACCTTC. This sequence encodes CASREKSYGYTF.

This chain connects TRBV6-5 to TRBJ2-5; D is ambiguous. The CDR3 is 14 residues long. Deletions cut 7 bases from V and 2 bases from J, with 14 bases between. From germline, CDR1 is MNHEY and CDR2 SVGAGI. The CDR3 reads CASTPSGSQETQYF. The CDR3 DNA follows: TGTGCCAGCACTCCATCCGGGTCACAAGAGACCCAGTACTTC.

Points on this clone: Other DNA sequences within the sample encode an identical CDR3. V usage is TRBV5-1 and J usage is TRBJ1-3; unclear D gene. Germline CDR1 is SGHRS and CDR2 is YFSETQ. CDR3 size: 15 residues. The V and J ends lost 0 bases and 3 bases respectively, with 10 bases between them. The chain's CDR3 is CASSLAGGSGNTIYF. The CDR3 nucleotides are TGCGCCAGCAGCTTGGCCGGAGGTAGTGGAAACACCATATATTTT.

This chain links TRBV18 with TRBJ2-3, with TRBD2 matching 11 bases. The J segment lost 7 bases and the V segment lost 2 bases, leaving 8 bases of the junction unmatched. CDR3 length: 16 amino acids. Per germline, CDR1 KGHSH and CDR2 LQKENI. CDR3 amino acids: CASSPTSGGRGNTQYF. The DNA for the CDR3 is TGTGCCAGCTCACCAACTAGCGGGGGTCGCGGAAATACGCAGTATTTT.

The rearrangement uses TRBV7-9 and TRBJ2-7; TRBD2 matches 8 bases. Losses at the gene ends were 1 base for V and 5 bases for J; bases not matched to a gene: 10. Germline CDR1 SEHNR, CDR2 FQNEAQ (reference sequence). CDR3 length: 16 residues. CDR3 protein: CASSLGDRTSLDEQYF. In nucleotides, the CDR3 is TGTGCCAGCAGCTTAGGTGATAGGACTAGCCTTGACGAGCAGTACTTC.

The chain recombines TRBV12-5 with TRBJ2-5; TRBD1 might be the D (5 bases). Per germline, CDR1 LGHNT and CDR2 FRNRAP. V was cut by 0 bases and J by 5 bases, with 7 bases left in between. The CDR3 spans 13 residues. Here the CDR3 DNA reads TGTGCTAGTGGTTTGGTAGGGGTCGAGACCCAGTACTTC. It is translated as CASGLVGVETQYF.

The chain joins TRBV5-1 to TRBJ2-3; 7 nucleotides line up with TRBD2. Germline V gene sequence: CDR1 SGHRS, CDR2 YFSETQ. V shed 4 bases, J shed 5 bases, and the junction held 4 bases outside the gene matches. The CDR3 spans 13 residues. CDR3 DNA: TGCGCCAGCAGCGCGGGGGATGAAGATACGCAGTATTTT. Translated: CASSAGDEDTQYF.

The J gene is TRBJ2-3, the V gene TRBV28; possible D gene TRBD1, 5 bases. V was shortened by 3 bases and J by 3 bases, with 13 bases between the two germline ends. CDR3 length equals 15 residues. CDR1 is MDHEN and CDR2 is SYDVKM in the germline V gene. CDR3 protein: CASSFPAGMTDTQYF. The CDR3, as DNA: TGTGCCAGCAGTTTCCCGGCAGGGATGACAGATACGCAGTATTTT. The complete variable domain, with remaining parts taken from reference TRBV28 and TRBJ2-3, reads DVKVTQSSRYLVKRTGEKVFLECVQDMDHENMFWYRQDPGLGLRLIYFSYDVKMKEKGDIPEGYSVSREKKERFSLILESASTNQTSMYLCASSFPAGMTDTQYFGPGTRLTVL.

This clone was counted a single time. The chain is built from TRBV4-3 and TRBJ2-2, with 13 bases that match TRBD2. The germline V gene has CDR1 LGHNA and CDR2 YSLEER. This CDR3 spans 17 amino acids. After removal of 4 bases from V and 6 bases from J, the junction contained 8 bases not matched to a gene. The DNA for the CDR3 is TGCGCCAGCAGCCCCAACCTACTAGCGGGGGGGGCCGGGGAGCTGTTTTTT. Its translation is CASSPNLLAGGAGELFF.

The chain employs TRBV19 and TRBJ2-1; possibly TRBD2 for D (6 bases). Trimming removed 7 bases from V and 6 bases from J, with 19 bases in between. This CDR3 is 15 amino acids long. Germline loops: CDR1 LNHDA, CDR2 SQIVND (reference sequence). CDR3 sequence: CASKPGGSTRNEQFF. CDR3 nucleotides: TGTGCCAGTAAGCCTGGGGGGTCCACCCGCAATGAGCAGTTCTTC.

This rearrangement joins TRBV2 to TRBJ2-2; TRBD2 agrees at 12 bases. From germline, CDR1 is SNHLY and CDR2 FYNNEI. V shed 6 bases, J shed 5 bases, and the junction held 4 bases outside the gene matches. This CDR3 comprises 15 residues. CDR3 region: CASRRLAGATGELFF. The CDR3 DNA is TGTGCCAGCAGGAGACTAGCGGGGGCTACCGGGGAGCTGTTTTTT.

V and J are TRBV28 and TRBJ2-3, with D unresolved. V was clipped by 5 bases and J by 1 base, with 13 bases between them. Germline V gene sequence: CDR1 MDHEN, CDR2 SYDVKM. The CDR3 is 15 amino acids. CDR3 coding DNA: TGTGCCAGCAGTCCTTCCTCCCTCGGCACAGATACGCAGTATTTT. This codes for CASSPSSLGTDTQYF.

The chain combines TRBV25-1 with TRBJ1-2; 7 bases fit TRBD1. V lost 6 bases and J lost 4; bases outside the gene matches: 2. The CDR3 covers 12 residues. Germline V gives CDR1 MGHDK, CDR2 SYGVNS. The DNA for the CDR3 is TGTGCCAGCAGCCGGGACAGCTATGGCTACACCTTC. Its translation: CASSRDSYGYTF.

This chain joins TRBV12-2 and TRBJ1-2; TRBD1 is the table's D call, not checked against the DNA. TRBV12-2 is a pseudogene segment. This CDR3 contains 18 residues. CDR3 region: CASRFTRTGGTPSYGYTF. The CDR3 coding sequence is TGTGCAAGTCGCTTTACACGGACAGGGGGGACCCCTTCTTATGGCTACACCTTC.

This clone occurred a few times. The chain uses TRBV5-6 and TRBJ1-3; D uncertain. Germline V gene lookup returns CDR1 SGHDT and CDR2 YYEEEE. V was pared by 0 bases and J by 0 bases, with 16 bases between. The CDR3 is made up of 18 amino acids. CDR3 nucleotide sequence: TGTGCCAGCAGCTTGGGTCTCGCTCAGGTGATCTCTGGAAACACCATATATTTT. It encodes CASSLGLAQVISGNTIYF.

This clone was detected only a few times. The gene calls are TRBV12-2 and TRBJ1-2; the table's D gene call, TRBD1, was not cross checked with the DNA. TRBV12-2 is described as a pseudogene. This CDR3 comprises 15 residues. The CDR3, as DNA: TGTGCAAGTCGCTTAGAGCGGCACTCAGGGGATGGCTACACCTTC. The encoded protein is CASRLERHSGDGYTF.

This sequence joins TRBV15 and TRBJ1-4; no definite D call. Germline-derived CDR1 and CDR2 are LNHNV and YYDKDF (reference sequence). V lost 3 bases and J 7 bases, leaving 15 bases between the germline ends. The CDR3 totals 15 residues. CDR3 nucleotides: TGTGCCACCAGCAGCAGATCGGGGAGAGGTGAAAAACTGTTTTTT. Its protein product is CATSSRSGRGEKLFF.

The chain is built from TRBV10-3 and TRBJ2-5, with 8 bases identical to TRBD2. Germline loops: CDR1 ENHRY, CDR2 SYGVKD. The CDR3 covers 13 residues. Trimming took 8 bases from V and 2 from J; bases not matched to a gene: 4. The CDR3 loop is CAIGRGVQETQYF. The CDR3 DNA reads TGTGCCATCGGGCGGGGGGTACAAGAGACCCAGTACTTC.

This clone appeared a single time. V gene TRBV11-2 combines with J gene TRBJ2-1; maybe TRBD1 (5 bases). The CDR3 is 12 residues long. Trimming cost V 3 bases and J 8 bases, with 8 bases left between them. The germline V gene has CDR1 SGHAT and CDR2 FQNNGV. The CDR3 protein is CASSFIQDEQFF. The CDR3 DNA sequence: TGTGCCAGCAGCTTCATACAGGATGAGCAGTTCTTC.

The chain couples TRBV6-5 to TRBJ1-1, with 7 bases matching TRBD1. Germline V lookup: CDR1 MNHEY, CDR2 SVGAGI. V was pared by 8 bases and J by 11 bases, with 14 bases of the junction left unmatched. The CDR3 totals 13 residues. The chain's CDR3 is CASGRQGVLWAFF. The CDR3 DNA sequence: TGTGCCAGCGGGAGACAGGGAGTTCTTTGGGCTTTCTTT.

This chain links TRBV18 with TRBJ1-3, with D possibly being TRBD1 (5 bases). From germline, CDR1 is KGHSH and CDR2 LQKENI. V lost 3 bases and J 2 bases, leaving 11 bases between the germline ends. The CDR3 contains 15 residues. The CDR3 spells CASSPLTGPGNTIYF. The CDR3 DNA is TGTGCCAGCTCACCGTTAACAGGTCCTGGAAACACCATATATTTT.